The 8 T cell receptor beta chains below were found in one sample sequenced in a study of blood T cell repertoires in COVID-19. The table came from immunoSEQ multiplex PCR; TCRdb's copy has only in-frame clones and leaves some out. The sample lists tens of thousands of clones, 90% occurring once. What was sequenced was peripheral blood. The receptors here all came from a human donor in a cohort sampled during active COVID-19.

This clone occurred a few times. V usage is TRBV5-1 and J usage is TRBJ2-2; the D is unclear. The CDR3 spans 15 residues. Trimming removed 2 bases at V and 2 bases at J, with 10 bases between. From germline, CDR1 is SGHRS and CDR2 YFSETQ. The CDR3 bases are TGCGCCAGCAGCTTTGATCGGGTTAACACCGGGGAGCTGTTTTTT. Translated, it gives CASSFDRVNTGELFF.

V gene TRBV4-1 combines with J gene TRBJ2-1, with 7 bases lining up with TRBD1. Unmatched junction bases numbered 12, after V lost 1 base and J lost 6 bases. Germline CDR1 reads MGHRA; CDR2 reads YSYEKL. This CDR3 has 17 amino acids. In DNA form, the CDR3 reads TGCGCCAGCAGCCAAGGGGTTTATGGGGCAGGGGGCAATGAGCAGTTCTTC. Protein: CASSQGVYGAGGNEQFF.

The chain recombines TRBV6-5 with TRBJ2-5; D uncertain. Trimming cost V 0 bases and J 4 bases, with 9 bases left between them. Germline assignment: CDR1 MNHEY and CDR2 SVGAGI. This CDR3 spans 14 amino acids. DNA of the CDR3: TGTGCCAGCAGTTACTCGAGAAAAGCAGAGACCCAGTACTTC. Translation gives CASSYSRKAETQYF.

The rearrangement uses TRBV4-2 and TRBJ1-5; D remains ambiguous. V dropped 2 bases and J dropped 7 bases, with 15 bases sitting between them. Germline V gives CDR1 LGHNA, CDR2 YNFKEQ. The CDR3 extends over 15 amino acids. The CDR3 DNA reads as TGTGCCAGCAGCCAAACTAACGGGAGGCACCAGCCCCAGCATTTT. This gives the protein CASSQTNGRHQPQHF.

The chain has TRBV4-3 and TRBJ1-6; 9 positions match TRBD1. J was trimmed by 6 bases and V by 1 base; bases with no gene match: 1. This CDR3 comprises 15 residues. The germline gives CDR1 LGHNA, CDR2 YSLEER. The DNA of the CDR3 is TGCGCCAGCAGCCAAGCGGGACAGGGTAATTCACCCCTCCACTTT. Translated: CASSQAGQGNSPLHF.

This chain uses TRBV10-3 with TRBJ1-2; 8 bases are a match to TRBD1. V was pared by 2 bases and J by 7 bases, with 6 bases of the junction left unmatched. Germline V gives CDR1 ENHRY, CDR2 SYGVKD. The length of the CDR3 is 14 residues. CDR3 loop: CAISEADRGGGYTF. As DNA, the CDR3 is TGTGCCATCAGTGAGGCCGACAGGGGAGGTGGCTACACCTTC.

This rearrangement joins TRBV4-2 to TRBJ2-2, with 13 bases identical to TRBD2. V was clipped by 2 bases and J by 5 bases; unmatched bases: 2. The CDR3 sequence is 16 residues long. CDR1 LGHNA and CDR2 YNFKEQ come from the germline V gene. Here the CDR3 DNA reads TGTGCCAGCAGCCAACAGGGACTAGCGGGGACCGGGGAGCTGTTTTTT. It encodes CASSQQGLAGTGELFF.

This sequence joins TRBV10-1 and TRBJ2-5; D is possibly TRBD1 (5 bases). CDR1 WNHNN and CDR2 SYGVQD come from the germline V gene (reference sequence). V shed 6 bases and J shed 3 bases, with 11 bases lying between them. CDR3 length: 13 amino acids. The CDR3 sequence is CASRTTEKETQYF. The CDR3 region has the DNA TGCGCCAGCAGGACGACAGAAAAAGAGACCCAGTACTTC.